Given below is one T cell receptor (beta chain) in context. This clonotype was seen only a few times. Its antigen remains undetermined. No base qualities exist here, and no much larger clone lies one base off it. This specimen belongs to a study of blood T cells in healthy people across ages (dated by TCRdb to between 2015 and 2017). For the wider study: In model experiments, template switching captured about one uniquely barcoded TCR beta cDNA molecule for every two T cells. To track age-related changes in TCR beta repertoire diversity, the study relied on deep sequencing normalized with unique cDNA molecular identifiers. Four age groups were formed from the donors: young (average approximately 17 years), middle-aged (approximately 41), aged (over 55) and long-lived (about 80). To avoid experimental bias, donors of different ages were spread randomly across the sequencing lanes. Two additional independent replicas of 1 million unique cDNA reads from the same blood draw were analyzed for two donors (one aged 18 to 29 and one aged 80 or older). The investigation overall reported the following: Conclusive comparison of naive and antigen-experienced compartments was prevented by the profiling of bulk unsorted PBMCs. Estimates of total diversity based on one million sequenced T cells were regarded as lower bounds and as underestimates. Observed TCR beta diversity correlated strongly with the percentage of naive T cells measured by flow cytometry. Because the CMV infection status of the donors was unknown, age-related changes in expanded clonotypes may potentially have been confounded. Compared with the aged group, the long-lived group had more naive CD4+ T cells, fewer expanded clones and increased TCR diversity, suggesting age selection. Observed TCR beta diversity per million T cells fell roughly linearly with age, and a significant reduction was already apparent by age around 39.

Including the terminal cysteine and phenylalanine, the CDR3 comprises 17 residues. Only the CDR3 DNA is retained, 51 bases long and in frame from the first base. CDR1 and CDR2 were assigned from the germline V gene as MGHRA and YSYEKL. Relative to germline, V is missing 2 bases and J is missing 6 bases, with 12 bases of the junction outside any gene match. The donors were around 39 Caucasian individuals from Russia, aged roughly 6 to 100 years, who were systemically healthy. Each donor gave ten milliliters of peripheral blood, collected into EDTA-treated Vacutainer tubes. Ficoll-Paque density-gradient centrifugation was used to isolate PBMCs, with at least 6.5 million obtained per sample. Trizol reagent was used to extract total RNA from PBMCs, with at least 6 micrograms per sample. The percentages of naive CD45RAhigh/CD27high T cells were determined by flow cytometry on a PBMC aliquot from every donor.

To prepare the library, 5' RACE was applied. The listed sequencing device is Illumina HiSeq 2500. A second PCR of roughly 7 to 12 cycles was run with a J-beta primer mix and a sample-barcoded 5' primer. A template-switch 5' adaptor carrying 12 random nucleotides introduced a unique molecular identifier onto each TCR beta cDNA molecule. At least 2.5 million CDR3-containing paired-end reads were obtained from each sample. The Mint cDNA synthesis kit, primed by a TRBC-specific oligonucleotide, was used to synthesize first-strand cDNA from all RNA. After uracil-DNA glycosylase treatment, a first 18-cycle PCR used universal primers M1SS and BC2_uni_R on all cDNA. As for the original processing: Each sample was normalized by randomly selecting 1 million high-quality reads, each carrying a distinct molecular identifier. Instead of being binned into consensus sequences, reads that shared molecular identifiers were thrown out. MiTCR, set to a Q25 quality threshold and the strictest error-elimination algorithm, was used for CDR3 identification, clonotype clustering and error correction. Lower-bound total TCR beta diversity was estimated with a nonparametric unseen species model using Euler transformation. TCRdb handled the public reads itself, with Q25 trimming in fastp and clone calling in MiXCR, and kept productive beta chains. Rows with one shared CDR3 protein collapse into an entry with the most common genes and DNA. The V and J calls and clone size come from TCRdb's table, not from the authors' own analysis. This sample has about a million distinct CDR3 sequences in its table, and 45% to 60% of those were observed once. The ten largest clones represent 20% to 25% of the sample.

Sequenced material: blood. Recombination linked TRBV4-1 to TRBJ1-4, and 7 junctional nucleotides match TRBD1. This receptor was taken from a woman aged 55-70 years in good health. The CDR3 sequence is CASSQSRDSFEDEKLFF. The DNA sequence is as follows: TGCGCCAGCAGCCAATCCCGGGACAGCTTCGAAGATGAAAAACTGTTTTTT.